This T cell receptor (beta chain) was sequenced in a study of T cell responses to AZD1222 COVID-19 vaccine. This CDR3 is built from 14 residues. The germline V and J ends were trimmed by 6 bases and 5 bases, with 17 bases remaining between them. In germline, CDR1 is MNHEY, CDR2 SMNVEV (reference sequence). Only in-frame clones appear in the TCRdb table, and some are missing; sequencing was by immunoSEQ multiplex PCR. In the table there are about 60,000 clones, 70% to 90% of which are singletons. This sequence was found in an adult in good health. Material: peripheral blood, obtained on day 0 of AZD1222 vaccination. The chain is built from TRBV27 and TRBJ2-7; D may be TRBD1 (6 bases). Written as DNA, the CDR3 is TGTGCCAGCAGCCCAGGACAGACCGCCCACGAGCAGTACTTC. This translates into CASSPGQTAHEQYF.